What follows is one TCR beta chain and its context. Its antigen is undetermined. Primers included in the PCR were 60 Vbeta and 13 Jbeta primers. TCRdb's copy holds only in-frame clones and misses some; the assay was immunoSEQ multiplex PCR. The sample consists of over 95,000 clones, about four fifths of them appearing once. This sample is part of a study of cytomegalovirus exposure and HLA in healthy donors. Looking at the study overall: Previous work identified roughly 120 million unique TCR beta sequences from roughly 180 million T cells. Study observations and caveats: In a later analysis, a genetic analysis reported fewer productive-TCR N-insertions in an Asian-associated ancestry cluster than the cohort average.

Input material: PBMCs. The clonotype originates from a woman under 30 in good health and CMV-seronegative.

Here the CDR3 reads CASSLSSQGYTEAFF. CDR3 coding DNA: TGTGCCAGCAGTTTGTCCAGCCAGGGGTACACTGAAGCTTTCTTT. The chain has TRBV6-5 and TRBJ1-1, with D perhaps matching TRBD1 (6 bases). This CDR3 spans 15 amino acids. Germline CDR1 MNHEY, CDR2 SVGAGI. V shed 4 bases and J shed 3 bases, with 15 bases lying between them.